This TCR beta chain was captured by sequencing in a study of T cell repertoires in cytomegalovirus infection. Study context: It can be stated that public TCR beta signatures indicated CMV infection as well as a matching HLA type. The study, taken as a whole, reports: What dominated the ex vivo response were HLA-C-restricted CMV-specific TCR beta clonotypes.

TCRdb redid the calling of the reads with MiXCR, one entry per CDR3 protein. This sample has 150,000 to 200,000 distinct CDR3 sequences, with nearly 9.5% found just once. The CDR3 contains 14 residues. V lost 1 base and J lost 5; bases outside the gene matches: 5. CDR1 and CDR2 from the germline V gene are SGHVS and FNYEAQ. This clonotype was counted many times. No antigen is known for it. Sequencing was done on a sample of PBMCs. The sequence was obtained from a human donor in good health (CMV status not recorded). Some clones in this sample may be carry-over from other donors' samples. V usage is TRBV7-6 and J usage is TRBJ2-7; 7 nucleotides line up with TRBD2. The CDR3 reads CASSLGREMDEQYF. DNA of the CDR3: TGTGCCAGCAGCTTAGGGCGGGAGATGGACGAGCAGTACTTC.